Listed below are T cell receptor beta chains from one sample, sequenced in a study of CD8 T cells in Susac syndrome. TCRdb redid the calling of the immunoSEQ multiplex PCR reads with MiXCR, one entry per CDR3 protein. Among about 200,000 distinct CDR3 sequences, approximately 95% were seen once, and the ten largest hold 0.082%. What was sequenced was CD4+ T cells from PBMCs. These receptors were collected from a human donor with multiple sclerosis. The CDR3 runs from the conserved cysteine through the conserved F or W. A D gene is named only where the DNA matches it firmly. Only some rows state a clone size, as once, few, many or a class for expanded clones.

abundance | j_gene | v_gene | d_gene | CDR3aa | CDR3nt
. | TRBJ2-7 | TRBV20-1 | . | CSARDLRITYEQYF | TGCAGTGCTAGAGATCTCCGGATTACCTACGAGCAGTACTTC
. | TRBJ2-3 | TRBV5-1 | . | CASSLDTVADTQYF | TGCGCCAGCAGCTTGGATACGGTGGCAGATACGCAGTATTTT
. | TRBJ1-5 | TRBV3-1 | . | CASSQGVIDRNQPQHF | TGTGCCAGCAGCCAAGGCGTAATCGACAGGAATCAGCCCCAGCATTTT
. | TRBJ1-2 | TRBV30 | . | CAWNGARNGYTF | TGTGCCTGGAACGGGGCGCGGAATGGCTACACCTTC
. | TRBJ2-5 | TRBV20-1 | . | CSAQPGSPAETQYF | TGCAGTGCTCAACCGGGATCACCGGCGGAGACCCAGTACTTC
. | TRBJ2-3 | TRBV30 | TRBD1 | CAWSPGQLGDTQYF | TGTGCCTGGAGCCCGGGACAGTTGGGGGATACGCAGTATTTT
. | TRBJ1-2 | TRBV30 | TRBD1 | CAWSLDRAGGYTF | TGTGCCTGGAGTCTGGACAGGGCTGGGGGCTACACCTTC
. | TRBJ1-2 | TRBV29-1 | TRBD1 | CSVTISGQGVGGYTF | TGCAGCGTAACAATCTCGGGACAGGGGGTTGGTGGCTACACCTTC
. | TRBJ2-1 | TRBV12-3/TRBV12-4 | TRBD1 | CASTLRQGYYNEQFF | TGTGCCAGCACGTTAAGACAGGGATACTACAATGAGCAGTTCTTC
. | TRBJ1-2 | TRBV20-1 | . | CSASQGITNYGYTF | TGCAGTGCTAGTCAAGGGATCACTAACTATGGCTACACCTTC
. | TRBJ1-2 | TRBV30 | . | CAWSLGIGALYGYTF | TGTGCCTGGAGTCTCGGAATAGGGGCGCTCTATGGCTACACCTTC
. | TRBJ2-1 | TRBV18 | . | CASSPSVAPREQFF | TGTGCCAGCTCACCTTCCGTCGCCCCTAGGGAGCAGTTCTTC
. | TRBJ2-7 | TRBV6-6 | . | CASGHREYEQYF | TGTGCCAGCGGCCACAGGGAATACGAGCAGTACTTC
. | TRBJ1-6 | TRBV6-5 | . | CASSREGLRALHF | TGTGCCAGCAGCCGCGAGGGTCTGAGGGCCCTCCACTTT
. | TRBJ2-4 | TRBV2 | . | CASSEGVLDNIQYF | TGTGCCAGCAGTGAGGGAGTACTAGATAACATTCAGTACTTC
. | TRBJ1-2 | TRBV9 | TRBD1 | CASSTYRGQGYGYTF | TGTGCCAGCAGCACATACCGAGGACAGGGTTATGGCTACACCTTC
. | TRBJ2-3 | TRBV7-2 | . | CASSLRVGRTDTQYF | TGTGCCAGCAGCTTACGGGTAGGACGCACAGATACGCAGTATTTT
. | TRBJ1-2 | TRBV30 | . | CAWSARGGGYTF | TGTGCCTGGAGTGCCCGAGGTGGTGGCTACACCTTC
. | TRBJ2-3 | TRBV7-6 | . | CASSFGGTDTQYF | TGTGCTAGCAGCTTCGGGGGCACAGATACGCAGTATTTT
. | TRBJ2-1 | TRBV13 | . | CASSWYNEQFF | TGTGCCAGCAGTTGGTACAATGAGCAGTTCTTC
. | TRBJ2-3 | TRBV5-1 | TRBD2 | CASSSGTSAPDTQYF | TGCGCCAGCAGCAGCGGGACTAGCGCTCCAGATACGCAGTATTTT
. | TRBJ1-6 | TRBV2 | . | CASDRQSSPLHF | TGTGCCAGCGACAGACAGAGTTCACCCCTCCACTTT
. | TRBJ1-4 | TRBV12-3/TRBV12-4 | . | CASTGVGEKLFF | TGTGCCAGCACGGGCGTGGGAGAAAAACTGTTTTTT
. | TRBJ1-4 | TRBV9 | TRBD1 | CASSVTGTATEKLFF | TGTGCCAGCAGCGTGACCGGGACAGCAACTGAAAAACTGTTTTTT
. | TRBJ2-5 | TRBV29-1 | TRBD2 | CSVNPQRGGYETQYF | TGCAGCGTTAACCCCCAGCGGGGGGGGTATGAGACCCAGTACTTC
. | TRBJ2-5 | TRBV27 | TRBD1 | CASSPTGSDPWTQYF | TGTGCCAGCAGTCCGACAGGGTCCGACCCCTGGACCCAGTACTTC
. | TRBJ1-3 | TRBV6-5 | TRBD1 | CASSYSRQGEAGNTIYF | TGTGCCAGCAGTTACTCGAGACAGGGGGAAGCTGGAAACACCATATATTTT
. | TRBJ1-3 | TRBV29-1 | . | CSAQAFSGNTIYF | TGCAGCGCACAGGCCTTCTCTGGAAACACCATATATTTT
once | TRBJ1-2 | TRBV7-9 | . | CASSSGLGYTF | TGTGCCAGCAGCTCGGGACTTGGCTACACCTTC